The rows below give T cell receptor beta chains drawn from one sample of a study of identical twins. TCRdb ran MiXCR on the 5' RACE reads and lists one entry per CDR3 protein. This sample has some 100,000 distinct CDR3 sequences, with about 6.1% found just once. Sequencing used memory T cells sorted from blood. The receptors here all came from a woman aged 45-60 years in good health. Both conserved end residues are part of each CDR3. The order of the fields is D gene, V gene, J gene, clone size, CDR3 DNA, CDR3 protein. A D gene is named only where the DNA matches it firmly. Expanded clones get a size class; other rows say once, few or many, or leave the size out.

D: TRBD2
V: TRBV4-2
J: TRBJ2-2
size: many
DNA: TGTGCCAGCAGCCAAAGGATAGCGGGAGCGGTCGGGGAGCTGTTTTTT
CDR3: CASSQRIAGAVGELFF

D: NA
V: TRBV5-1
J: TRBJ2-1
size: many
DNA: TGCGCCAGCAGCCCCCCGAGTAGTATAGATGAGCAGTTCTTC
CDR3: CASSPPSSIDEQFF

D: TRBD2
V: TRBV19
J: TRBJ2-2
size: few
DNA: TGTGCCAGTAGTACTCCGGGGGGCGGGAGGGTGGACGGGGAGCTGTTTTTT
CDR3: CASSTPGGGRVDGELFF

D: TRBD2
V: TRBV5-4
J: TRBJ2-1
size: many
DNA: TGTGCCAGCAGCAGACTAGCGGGGAATGAGCAGTTCTTC
CDR3: CASSRLAGNEQFF

D: TRBD2
V: TRBV14
J: TRBJ2-1
size: many
DNA: TGTGCCAGAACAAGCCGGTCTCTAGCGGGAGGATACAATGAGCAGTTCTTC
CDR3: CARTSRSLAGGYNEQFF

D: NA
V: TRBV5-1
J: TRBJ2-7
size: many
DNA: TGCGCCAGCAGCTTGACGAACTCCTACGAGCAGTACTTC
CDR3: CASSLTNSYEQYF

D: TRBD2
V: TRBV19
J: TRBJ2-1
size: many
DNA: TGTGCCAGTAGTACCACTAGCGGGAGAGCCAATGAGCAGTTCTTC
CDR3: CASSTTSGRANEQFF

D: NA
V: TRBV7-2
J: TRBJ2-7
size: NA
DNA: TGTGCCAGCAGCTTAGGTTGGGGGATCGAGCAGTACTTC
CDR3: CASSLGWGIEQYF

D: NA
V: TRBV19
J: TRBJ2-4
size: few
DNA: TGTGCCAGTAGTTGGTTAATAGCCAAAAACATTCAGTACTTC
CDR3: CASSWLIAKNIQYF

D: NA
V: TRBV5-1
J: TRBJ2-3
size: NA
DNA: TGCGCCAGACAGGGGACTCGCACAGATACGCAGTATTTT
CDR3: CARQGTRTDTQYF

D: NA
V: TRBV12-3/TRBV12-4
J: TRBJ2-5
size: few
DNA: TGTGCCAGCACTACATCCTTACGCAGCACCCAGTACTTC
CDR3: CASTTSLRSTQYF

D: TRBD2
V: TRBV7-3
J: TRBJ2-1
size: many
DNA: TGTGCCAGCAGCTTAGGGGGTAGCGGGGGTTACAATGAGCAGTTCTTC
CDR3: CASSLGGSGGYNEQFF

D: NA
V: TRBV12-3/TRBV12-4
J: TRBJ1-5
size: many
DNA: TGTGCCAGCAGTTTAGGTGACTACAATCAGCCCCAGCATTTT
CDR3: CASSLGDYNQPQHF

D: TRBD1
V: TRBV16
J: TRBJ1-2
size: many
DNA: TGTGCCAGCAGCCAATACGTCAGGGGGCAGGATGGCTACACCTTC
CDR3: CASSQYVRGQDGYTF

D: TRBD2
V: TRBV20-1
J: TRBJ2-1
size: many
DNA: TGCAGTGCCGTAGCGGGATCTTACAATGAGCAGTTCTTC
CDR3: CSAVAGSYNEQFF